This TCR beta chain was sequenced for a study of cytomegalovirus exposure and HLA in healthy donors. Turning to this clone: Its antigen is unidentified.

The PCR was carried out with 60 Vbeta primers and 13 Jbeta primers. Data came from immunoSEQ multiplex PCR; TCRdb stores just in-frame clones and leaves some out. The sample has tens of thousands of clones, 78% seen once. The CDR3 spans 16 residues. Germline trimming cut 3 bases from V and 7 bases from J; bases unmatched to any gene: 9. Looked up from germline, CDR1 is KGHSH and CDR2 is LQKENI. Findings and caveats of the study: Cytomegalovirus status was reportedly diagnosed by the classifier with high specificity and sensitivity. Using a false discovery rate of 0.05, a later analysis showed that 16,951 TCR beta sequences were associated with HLA alleles.

This clonotype originated in a man aged 35 to 55 in good health and CMV-seronegative. This chain joins TRBV18 and TRBJ2-2; 9 bases line up with TRBD1. The sequencing sample was made of PBMCs. The CDR3 region has the DNA TGTGCCAGCTCACCGCAACAGGGGGCTGTTGGCGGGGAGCTGTTTTTT. Protein sequence: CASSPQQGAVGGELFF.